These 31 T cell receptor beta chains were all obtained from the same sample, sequenced in a study of cytomegalovirus exposure and HLA in healthy donors. Primers included in the PCR were 60 Vbeta and 13 Jbeta primers. Clones were read by immunoSEQ multiplex PCR, and TCRdb kept only the in-frame ones, dropping some. The table shows about 120,000 clones, with 55% to 65% occurring only once. Sequencing was performed on PBMCs. The receptors were gathered from a woman aged 25 to 45 in good health and CMV-seronegative.

The V call is TRBV28, the J call TRBJ2-7; TRBD1 matches 7 bases. Trimming removed 6 bases from V and 4 bases from J; junction bases left unmatched: 12. Germline CDR1 reads MDHEN; CDR2 reads SYDVKM. The CDR3 totals 15 residues. CDR3 DNA: TGTGCCAGCAGAGATACCGGGACAGATATTTACGAGCAGTACTTC. Translating it yields CASRDTGTDIYEQYF.

The rearrangement uses TRBV30 and TRBJ2-2; TRBD2 matches at 14 bases. The CDR3 consists of 17 residues. After removal of 0 bases from V and 4 bases from J, the junction contained 4 bases not matched to a gene. The germline V gene has CDR1 GTSNPN and CDR2 SVGIG (reference sequence). This CDR3 reads CAWSVRGTSGSTGELFF. The CDR3 nucleotides read TGTGCCTGGAGTGTACGGGGGACTAGCGGGAGCACCGGGGAGCTGTTTTTT.

With regard to this clone: At one boundary the junction diverges from the germline segment, which might be a read error. The gene calls are TRBV7-7 and TRBJ2-5; 7 positions match TRBD2. The J call may be in error: the DNA end matches TRBJ2-7 better. The V gene's germline CDR1 is SSHAT and CDR2 FNYEAQ (reference sequence). CDR3 length: 17 amino acids. The CDR3 protein is CASSLASLASGPYEQYF. CDR3 nucleotide sequence: TGTGCTAGCAGCTTAGCGAGTCTGGCTAGCGGTCCCTACGAGCAGTACTTC.

This clone was counted a few times. CDR3 loop: CAWSTGGTVFGNGYTF. For the CDR3, the DNA is TGTGCCTGGAGTACGGGAGGGACAGTTTTCGGAAATGGCTACACCTTC. This chain links TRBV30 with TRBJ1-2; 7 bases are a match to TRBD1. The germline gives CDR1 GTSNPN, CDR2 SVGIG (reference sequence). The CDR3 loop spans 16 amino acids. With V trimmed by 2 bases and J by 6 bases, 15 bases remained unmatched.

The chain uses TRBV6-1 and TRBJ2-3, with D unclear. Germline assignment: CDR1 MNHNS and CDR2 SASEGT. The V end was cut by 8 bases, the J end by 2 bases, with 14 bases between. The length of the CDR3 is 14 residues. DNA of the CDR3: TGTGCCAGCGGGCCGGTTTCTTACACAGATACGCAGTATTTT. Translation gives CASGPVSYTDTQYF.

This clone was counted once. The rearrangement links TRBV6-6 to TRBJ2-3, with a tentative D call TRBD1 (5 bases). CDR3 size: 16 residues. Germline-derived CDR1 and CDR2 are MNHNY and SVGAGI (reference sequence). The V end was cut by 5 bases, the J end by 1 base, with 16 bases between. CDR3 loop: CASSPQWGSRTDTQYF. CDR3 coding DNA: TGTGCCAGCAGTCCCCAATGGGGCAGTCGCACAGATACGCAGTATTTT.

CDR3 bases: TGTGCCAGCAGCCAAACCACAGGGCGGGTAAATGAAAAACTGTTTTTT. Protein product: CASSQTTGRVNEKLFF. The J gene is TRBJ1-4, the V gene TRBV14; D might be TRBD1 (6 bases). Germline V gene data show CDR1 as SGHDN and CDR2 as FVKESK. This CDR3 contains 16 residues. Trimming cost V 2 bases and J 5 bases, with 15 bases left between them.

This clone was counted between two and nine times. The chain employs TRBV7-2 and TRBJ2-3, with D possibly TRBD2 on 5 matching bases. The CDR3 sequence is 14 residues long. Germline assignment: CDR1 SGHTA and CDR2 FQGNSA. With 5 bases removed from V and 0 bases from J, the gap between germline ends came to 9 bases. CDR3 coding DNA: TGTGCCAGCAGCCCCCGACTAAGCACAGATACGCAGTATTTT. It is translated as CASSPRLSTDTQYF.

The V call is TRBV9, the J call TRBJ2-5; 10 bases match TRBD2. The V segment lost 3 bases and the J segment 4 bases; nucleotides outside the gene matches: 6. Per the germline V gene, CDR1 is SGDLS and CDR2 is YYNGEE. This CDR3 region has 15 residues. In DNA, the CDR3 is TGTGCCAGCAGCGCCCATATAGCGGGAGGAGAGACCCAGTACTTC. Protein: CASSAHIAGGETQYF. Filled out from reference TRBV9 and TRBJ2-5, the complete variable domain reads DSGVTQTPKHLITATGQRVTLRCSPRSGDLSVYWYQQSLDQGLQFLIQYYNGEERAKGNILERFSAQQFPDLHSELNLSSLELGDSALYFCASSAHIAGGETQYFGPGTRLLVL.

The V call is TRBV7-3, the J call TRBJ2-1; TRBD2 might be the D (6 bases). The CDR3 has 13 amino acids. CDR1 is SGHTA, CDR2 FQGTGA, per germline. Trimming cost V 1 base and J 7 bases, with 8 bases left between them. CDR3 amino acids: CASSLRGGNEQFF. CDR3 sequence (DNA): TGTGCCAGCAGCTTAAGAGGAGGGAATGAGCAGTTCTTC.

This chain links TRBV18 with TRBJ1-5; the D is unclear. The CDR3 length is 12 residues. CDR1 and CDR2 from the germline V gene are KGHSH and LQKENI. The ends were cut back, 3 bases at V and 9 bases at J, with 9 bases in the middle. The CDR3 protein is CASSPNSRPQHF. The CDR3 coding sequence is TGTGCCAGCTCACCTAACAGCCGGCCCCAGCATTTT.

This rearrangement joins TRBV28 to TRBJ2-7; 13 nucleotides line up with TRBD2. This CDR3 has 14 amino acids. J was trimmed by 3 bases and V by 8 bases; bases with no gene match: 4. CDR1 is MDHEN and CDR2 is SYDVKM in the germline V gene. The CDR3 sequence is CASSGLAGDYEQYF. The CDR3 DNA reads TGTGCCAGCTCCGGACTAGCGGGGGACTACGAGCAGTACTTC.

This clone came up a few times. The CDR3 sequence is CASTPRAGGVMLNEKLFF. The CDR3 region has the DNA TGTGCCAGTACCCCCCGTGCCGGCGGCGTAATGTTAAATGAAAAACTGTTTTTT. V and J are TRBV19 and TRBJ1-4; no clear D. Germline V gives CDR1 LNHDA, CDR2 SQIVND (reference sequence). The CDR3 length is 18 residues. V was clipped by 7 bases and J by 5 bases, with 26 bases between them.

The chain joins TRBV27 to TRBJ2-7; TRBD2 agrees at 8 bases. The germline CDR1 and CDR2 sequences are MNHEY and SMNVEV (reference sequence). With V trimmed by 0 bases and J by 3 bases, 4 bases remained unmatched. This CDR3 spans 15 amino acids. The CDR3 loop is CASSLSGGGSYEQYF. As DNA, the CDR3 is TGTGCCAGCAGTTTATCGGGCGGGGGGAGCTACGAGCAGTACTTC.

This sequence joins TRBV10-3 and TRBJ1-1; D is perhaps TRBD1 (6 bases). The CDR3 spans 14 residues. In germline, CDR1 is ENHRY, CDR2 SYGVKD. V gave up 7 bases and J gave up 1 base, with 13 bases separating them. In DNA, the CDR3 is TGTGCCATCACTCACAGGGAGGGGAACACTGAAGCTTTCTTT. Protein product: CAITHREGNTEAFF.

V and J are TRBV9 and TRBJ2-5; D possibly corresponds to TRBD1 (5 bases). V was pared by 4 bases and J by 2 bases, with 12 bases between. Per germline, CDR1 SGDLS and CDR2 YYNGEE. This CDR3 region has 14 residues. The CDR3, as DNA: TGTGCCAGCAGCTCCAGGGTTGGGCAAGAGACCCAGTACTTC. This codes for CASSSRVGQETQYF. The variable domain in full, with the rest retrieved from reference TRBV9 and TRBJ2-5, is DSGVTQTPKHLITATGQRVTLRCSPRSGDLSVYWYQQSLDQGLQFLIQYYNGEERAKGNILERFSAQQFPDLHSELNLSSLELGDSALYFCASSSRVGQETQYFGPGTRLLVL.

At least ten counts were recorded for this clone. CDR3 nucleotides: TGTGCCAGCAGCTTAGCTGGGGCAAGCTTAGTCCAGAACACTGAAGCTTTCTTT. As protein: CASSLAGASLVQNTEAFF. The V call is TRBV7-9, the J call TRBJ1-1; weak D call: TRBD1 (5 bases). Germline values: CDR1 SEHNR, CDR2 FQNEAQ (reference sequence). The CDR3 runs 18 residues. Trimming took 0 bases from V and 1 from J, leaving 18 bases between them.

This clone has a handful of counts. The chain combines TRBV7-3 with TRBJ2-1; D not resolved. Per the germline V gene, CDR1 is SGHTA and CDR2 is FQGTGA. Trimming removed 3 bases from V and 0 bases from J, with 9 bases in between. The CDR3 sequence is 15 residues long. This CDR3 reads CASSLYDSSYNEQFF. In nucleotides, the CDR3 is TGTGCCAGCAGCTTGTACGATAGCTCCTACAATGAGCAGTTCTTC. Looking up the rest from reference TRBV7-3 and TRBJ2-1 gives the full variable domain: GAGVSQTPSNKVTEKGKYVELRCDPISGHTALYWYRQSLGQGPEFLIYFQGTGAADDSGLPNDRFFAVRPEGSVSTLKIQRTERGDSAVYLCASSLYDSSYNEQFFGPGTRLTVL.

This clone came up once. The chain joins TRBV6-5 to TRBJ1-5; D possibly corresponds to TRBD1 (5 bases). The germline V and J ends were trimmed by 6 bases and 4 bases, with 10 bases remaining between them. The CDR3 totals 13 residues. Germline CDR1 MNHEY, CDR2 SVGAGI. The CDR3 sequence: CASSDSPNQPQHF. The DNA for the CDR3 is TGTGCCAGCAGCGACAGCCCGAATCAGCCCCAGCATTTT.

This sequence joins TRBV29-1 and TRBJ2-6, with TRBD1 matching over 7 bases. The J segment lost 2 bases and the V segment lost 6 bases, leaving 4 bases of the junction unmatched. CDR1 SQVTM and CDR2 ANQGSEA come from the germline V gene. This CDR3 is built from 14 residues. CDR3 in DNA: TGCAGCGTCCTACAGGGGACTGGGGCCAACGTCCTGACTTTC. Encoded protein: CSVLQGTGANVLTF.

The CDR3 loop reads CATSDREWDEQYF. CDR3 DNA: TGTGCCACCTCGGACAGGGAATGGGACGAGCAGTACTTC. The chain recombines TRBV10-3 with TRBJ2-7, with TRBD1 identical over 8 bases. Germline V gives CDR1 ENHRY, CDR2 SYGVKD. V lost 10 bases to trimming and J lost 5 bases; unmatched junction nucleotides: 10. The CDR3 is 13 amino acids.

The chain carries TRBV5-4 and TRBJ2-7; the D gene is possibly TRBD2 (7 bases). The CDR3 sequence is 17 residues long. V gave up 7 bases and J gave up 4 bases, with 27 bases separating them. CDR1 SGHNT and CDR2 YYREEE come from the germline V gene (reference sequence). Written as DNA, the CDR3 is TGTGCCAGCCGGATGGGGGGGGGCGGAGGCGGAGGATACGAGCAGTACTTC. It yields the protein CASRMGGGGGGGYEQYF.

This clone was seen a handful of times. The gene calls are TRBV5-4 and TRBJ2-3, with 10 bases identical to TRBD2. The V and J ends lost 2 bases and 2 bases, in that order; junction bases with no gene match: 2. Looked up from germline, CDR1 is SGHNT and CDR2 is YYREEE (reference sequence). This CDR3 has 15 residues. CDR3: CASSLTSGITDTQYF. Here the CDR3 DNA reads TGTGCCAGCAGCTTAACTAGCGGGATCACAGATACGCAGTATTTT.

The chain carries TRBV7-2 and TRBJ2-1, with D possibly TRBD2 on 6 matching bases. V lost 6 bases, J lost 0 bases, and 9 bases lay in between. The CDR3 sequence is 14 residues long. The germline V gene has CDR1 SGHTA and CDR2 FQGNSA. The DNA for the CDR3 is TGTGCCAGCAGGGGCGGGAACTCCTACAATGAGCAGTTCTTC. The encoded protein is CASRGGNSYNEQFF.

The chain uses TRBV4-1 and TRBJ2-1; TRBD2 might be the D (6 bases). CDR1 is MGHRA and CDR2 is YSYEKL in the germline V gene. The CDR3 is 14 residues long. V gave up 4 bases and J gave up 8 bases, with 15 bases separating them. This CDR3 reads CASSRSPGDYEQFF. The CDR3 region has the DNA TGCGCCAGCAGCCGGAGTCCGGGAGATTATGAGCAGTTCTTC.

V usage is TRBV27 and J usage is TRBJ2-7; 8 bases fit TRBD2. CDR1 is MNHEY, CDR2 SMNVEV, per germline (reference sequence). V lost 1 base, J lost 2 bases, and 4 bases stayed unmatched. The CDR3 has 15 residues. In DNA, the CDR3 is TGTGCCAGCAGTTTATATCCTAGCGGGCCCTACGAGCAGTACTTC. Its translation: CASSLYPSGPYEQYF.

CDR3 sequence reads: CASTHPSSVKYEQYF. The CDR3, as DNA: TGTGCCAGCACTCACCCATCGAGCGTTAAGTACGAGCAGTACTTC. The chain couples TRBV2 to TRBJ2-7; D gene unclear. Trimming left V 7 bases short and J 4 bases short, with 20 bases between. Germline values: CDR1 SNHLY, CDR2 FYNNEI. The CDR3 sequence is 15 residues long.

This clone showed up just a few times. The genes are TRBV29-1 and TRBJ2-3; 11 nucleotides align to TRBD2. The CDR3 consists of 16 residues. Germline CDR1 and CDR2: SQVTM and ANQGSEA. V shed 1 base and J 0 bases; nucleotides not matched to a gene: 3. The CDR3 nucleotides are TGCAGCGTTGAAGGGAGGACTAGCGGGAGCACAGATACGCAGTATTTT. Amino acid sequence: CSVEGRTSGSTDTQYF.

There are a few counts of this clone. The chain joins TRBV28 to TRBJ2-7; TRBD2 matches at 11 bases. Unmatched junction bases numbered 2, after V lost 1 base and J lost 3 bases. The CDR3 is 15 amino acids. From germline, CDR1 is MDHEN and CDR2 SYDVKM. CDR3 protein: CASSLSTSGSYEQYF. CDR3 coding DNA: TGTGCCAGCAGTTTATCTACTAGCGGGAGCTACGAGCAGTACTTC.

This chain uses TRBV6-1 with TRBJ1-3, with 7 positions matching TRBD1. With 0 bases clipped from V and 8 bases from J, the junction kept 10 bases outside the gene matches. The V gene's germline CDR1 is MNHNS and CDR2 SASEGT. CDR3 length: 16 amino acids. Written as DNA, the CDR3 is TGTGCCAGCAGTGAAGCACAGACCGGGACAGCGTACACCATATATTTT. This translates into CASSEAQTGTAYTIYF.

The chain uses TRBV27 and TRBJ2-7; D not resolved. Looked up from germline, CDR1 is MNHEY and CDR2 is SMNVEV (reference sequence). Trimming shortened V by 6 bases and J by 3 bases, and 15 bases separated the two germline ends. The CDR3 runs 14 residues. The CDR3: CASSGRPLGYEQYF. CDR3 nucleotides: TGTGCCAGCAGCGGCAGGCCGTTGGGCTACGAGCAGTACTTC.